The 12 T cell receptor beta chains reported below all come from one sample, sequenced in a study of blood T cell repertoires in COVID-19. Only in-frame clones appear in the TCRdb table, and some are missing; sequencing was by immunoSEQ multiplex PCR. The table shows around 300,000 clones, with about 88% occurring only once. Sequenced sample: PBMCs or T cells enriched from blood (not recorded which). These receptors originate from a woman between 50 and 59 years old who had recovered from COVID-19.

The sample holds a few counts of this clone. The chain's CDR3 is CAWSVGAVSSYEQYF. The CDR3 bases are TGTGCCTGGAGTGTAGGGGCAGTAAGCTCCTACGAGCAGTACTTC. V and J are TRBV30 and TRBJ2-7, with a tentative D call TRBD1 (5 bases). CDR3 size: 15 residues. V shed 0 bases and J shed 0 bases, with 12 bases lying between them. Germline CDR1 GTSNPN, CDR2 SVGIG (reference sequence).

With regard to this clone: The sample contains more than one DNA sequence encoding this CDR3. The chain carries TRBV2 and TRBJ2-3, with D hard to call. The CDR3 sequence is 12 residues long. V was shortened by 6 bases and J by 1 base, with 5 bases between the two germline ends. CDR1 and CDR2 from the germline V gene are SNHLY and FYNNEI. The CDR3 spells CASSQGTDTQYF. The CDR3, as DNA: TGTGCCAGCAGCCAGGGCACAGATACGCAGTATTTT.

CDR3 bases: TGTGCCAGCAGCCACTCGGGACTGGCGAGCGGTAAGGCCCTCCACTTT. It is translated as CASSHSGLASGKALHF. The chain links TRBV3-1 (or the pseudogene TRBV3-2) to TRBJ1-6; D possibly corresponds to TRBD1 (5 bases). CDR1 and CDR2 from the germline V gene are LGHDT and YNNKEL (reference sequence). Trimming took off 3 bases at V and 14 bases at J, with 23 bases between the two ends. This CDR3 has 16 residues.

On this clone itself: Other nucleotide sequences in the sample specify the same CDR3. V usage is TRBV7-2 and J usage is TRBJ2-2; D unresolved. Germline V gives CDR1 SGHTA, CDR2 FQGNSA. V was pared by 1 base and J by 4 bases, with 4 bases between. The length of the CDR3 is 13 residues. DNA for the CDR3: TGTGCCAGCAGCTTAGAGCGCACCGGGGAGCTGTTTTTT. It codes for CASSLERTGELFF.

This clone was recorded once. The rearrangement joins TRBV29-1 to TRBJ2-1; 14 bases are a match to TRBD2. Germline loops: CDR1 SQVTM, CDR2 ANQGSEA. The junction had 8 bases not matched to a gene; V was cut back by 6 bases and J by 7 bases. This CDR3 is 15 amino acids long. The DNA for the CDR3 is TGCAGCGTCGCGGGACTAGCGGGAGTGGGTAATGAGCAGTTCTTC. Translation: CSVAGLAGVGNEQFF.

Remarks on this clone: Other DNA sequences in this sample translate to the same CDR3. CDR3 bases: TGCAGCGTAGGGGACAGGGGGAATCAGCCCCAGCATTTT. This sequence encodes CSVGDRGNQPQHF. The genes are TRBV29-1 and TRBJ1-5; TRBD1 agrees at 11 bases. The V and J ends lost 6 bases and 4 bases, in that order; junction bases with no gene match: 2. CDR1 and CDR2 (germline): SQVTM, ANQGSEA. The CDR3 is 13 amino acids.

The V call is TRBV27, the J call TRBJ1-4, with 9 bases fitting TRBD1. The CDR3 loop spans 16 amino acids. Germline lookup yields CDR1 MNHEY and CDR2 SMNVEV (reference sequence). V shed 6 bases and J 0 bases; nucleotides not matched to a gene: 5. The CDR3 DNA sequence: TGTGCCAGCAGAGACAGGGGGATAGCAACTAATGAAAAACTGTTTTTT. Translating gives CASRDRGIATNEKLFF.

This clone was picked up one time. The chain carries TRBV5-1 and TRBJ2-5; 8 bases match TRBD2. The CDR3 is 16 amino acids. Germline CDR1 is SGHRS and CDR2 is YFSETQ. Losses at the gene ends were 0 bases for V and 3 bases for J; bases not matched to a gene: 7. The CDR3 DNA is TGCGCCAGCAGCTTGGCGCCTAGCGGGCAAAAAGAGACCCAGTACTTC. Protein sequence: CASSLAPSGQKETQYF.

The V call is TRBV23-1, the J call TRBJ2-7, with no clear D. TRBV23-1 counts as an open reading frame of uncertain function. V was cut by 2 bases and J by 6 bases, with 8 bases left in between. This CDR3 contains 12 residues. The chain's CDR3 is CASSQGAGEQYF. The CDR3 coding sequence is TGCGCCAGCAGTCAAGGTGCCGGCGAGCAGTACTTC.

The gene calls are TRBV28 and TRBJ1-4; the D gene is possibly TRBD1 (5 bases). The V end lost 6 bases, the J end lost 5 bases, and 10 bases lay between the germline ends. CDR1 is MDHEN, CDR2 SYDVKM, per germline. This CDR3 region has 13 residues. DNA of the CDR3: TGTGCCAGCAGGGCCGGGGGGAATGAAAAACTGTTTTTT. It specifies CASRAGGNEKLFF.

The chain carries TRBV7-9 and TRBJ2-7, with D possibly TRBD2 on 6 matching bases. This CDR3 has 12 residues. From germline, CDR1 is SEHNR and CDR2 FQNEAQ (reference sequence). V was cut by 6 bases and J by 8 bases, with 14 bases left in between. The CDR3 loop is CASRLWAGKQYF. The CDR3 coding sequence is TGTGCCAGCAGATTATGGGCGGGAAAGCAGTACTTC.

This rearrangement joins TRBV7-2 to TRBJ2-1; 7 positions agree with TRBD2. V was pared by 0 bases and J by 2 bases, with 1 base of the junction left unmatched. The germline CDR1 and CDR2 sequences are SGHTA and FQGNSA. This CDR3 has 15 residues. In DNA form, the CDR3 reads TGTGCCAGCAGCTTAGCGGGAGGGCCCTACAATGAGCAGTTCTTC. This sequence encodes CASSLAGGPYNEQFF. The full variable domain, with the rest looked up from reference TRBV7-2 and TRBJ2-1, is GAGVSQSPSNKVTEKGKDVELRCDPISGHTALYWYRQSLGQGLEFLIYFQGNSAPDKSGLPSDRFSAERTGGSVSTLTIQRTQQEDSAVYLCASSLAGGPYNEQFFGPGTRLTVL.